One sample yielded the 22 T cell receptor beta chains listed below, sequenced in a study of CD8+ T cells in alopecia areata. Extraction and reverse transcription of RNA yielded cDNA as the sequencing template. Data came from immunoSEQ multiplex PCR; TCRdb stores just in-frame clones and leaves some out. The profile shows about 140,000 clones, roughly 62% of them singletons. Source: CD4+ T cells sorted from blood, taken at week 0. The receptors were sampled from a human donor with alopecia areata.

V is TRBV29-1 and J is TRBJ1-1; D not resolved. The CDR3 consists of 11 residues. V gave up 7 bases and J gave up 1 base, with 7 bases separating them. The germline V gene has CDR1 SQVTM and CDR2 ANQGSEA. The CDR3 loop reads CSAATNTEAFF. The CDR3 DNA sequence: TGCAGCGCTGCCACGAACACTGAAGCTTTCTTT.

About this clone: A much larger clone differs from this one at a single base, so this may be a read error. The sample carries other DNA sequences with the same CDR3. This chain connects TRBV27 to TRBJ1-1; no firm D call. Trimming took 3 bases from V and 1 from J, leaving 6 bases between them. CDR1 MNHEY and CDR2 SMNVEV come from the germline V gene (reference sequence). The length of the CDR3 is 13 residues. The DNA for the CDR3 is TGTGCCAGCAGTTTGTGGGGGAACACTGAAGCTTTCTTT. Protein product: CASSLWGNTEAFF.

The gene calls are TRBV5-8 and TRBJ2-2, with 7 bases that match TRBD1. This CDR3 contains 16 residues. The germline CDR1 and CDR2 sequences are SGHTS and YDEGEE. Trimming took 4 bases from V and 1 from J; bases not matched to a gene: 7. For the CDR3, the DNA is TGTGCCAGCAGCCCACTGAGGACAGGGAACACCGGGGAGCTGTTTTTT. Its translation: CASSPLRTGNTGELFF.

The chain has TRBV7-2 and TRBJ2-7, with a tentative D call TRBD2 (7 bases). The CDR3 is made up of 15 amino acids. Germline CDR1 and CDR2: SGHTA and FQGNSA. Trimming left V 2 bases short and J 9 bases short, with 20 bases between. The CDR3 nucleotides are TGTGCCAGCAGCTTACGACGGGGGGCATCAAACGGGCAGTACTTC. Its protein is CASSLRRGASNGQYF.

This clone was picked up one time. The chain couples TRBV10-3 to TRBJ2-7; the D gene is possibly TRBD1 (6 bases). The CDR3 contains 13 residues. Germline lookup yields CDR1 ENHRY and CDR2 SYGVKD. Deletions cut 3 bases from V and 2 bases from J, with 8 bases between. CDR3 loop: CAISERTAYEQYF. The CDR3 nucleotides are TGTGCCATCAGTGAACGGACAGCCTACGAGCAGTACTTC.

This clone has just a few counts. This chain uses TRBV7-2 with TRBJ2-1, with D unresolved. The germline CDR1 and CDR2 sequences are SGHTA and FQGNSA. This CDR3 is 12 amino acids long. The V end lost 3 bases, the J end lost 9 bases, and 9 bases lay between the germline ends. The CDR3 bases are TGTGCCAGCAGCTTGGTTCTGGCTGAGCAGTTCTTC. It codes for CASSLVLAEQFF.

This clone was observed a handful of times. The genes are TRBV5-1 and TRBJ2-1, with 7 bases matching TRBD2. V lost 4 bases and J lost 2; bases outside the gene matches: 3. In germline, CDR1 is SGHRS, CDR2 YFSETQ. CDR3 length: 14 residues. The CDR3 DNA reads TGCGCCAGCAGCAAGACTAGCACCTACAATGAGCAGTTCTTC. Amino acids: CASSKTSTYNEQFF.

The chain is built from TRBV27 and TRBJ1-5; 8 bases fit TRBD1. Germline CDR1 is MNHEY and CDR2 is SMNVEV (reference sequence). The length of the CDR3 is 14 residues. V shed 2 bases, J shed 6 bases, and the junction held 3 bases outside the gene matches. The CDR3 here is CASSLTQGAQPQHF. In DNA form, the CDR3 reads TGTGCCAGCAGTTTAACTCAGGGGGCTCAGCCCCAGCATTTT.

This clone has only one observation. V is TRBV29-1 and J is TRBJ2-1, with D possibly being TRBD1 or TRBD2 (5 bases each). CDR1 and CDR2 (germline): SQVTM, ANQGSEA. V lost 4 bases, J lost 5 bases, and 12 bases lay in between. This CDR3 is built from 13 residues. CDR3 nucleotides: TGCAGCGTTGCGGGGCTGATTAACAATGAGCAGTTCTTC. Encoded protein: CSVAGLINNEQFF.

This clone was seen once. This rearrangement joins TRBV7-2 to TRBJ2-5; TRBD1 matches at 11 bases. There are 16 residues in the CDR3. CDR1 and CDR2 (germline): SGHTA, FQGNSA. V was clipped by 5 bases and J by 4 bases; unmatched bases: 9. CDR3 sequence (DNA): TGTGCCAGCAGCCCACGGACAGGGGGCAGGCGAGAGACCCAGTACTTC. Protein: CASSPRTGGRRETQYF.

This clone turned up a few times. The V and J genes are TRBV30 and TRBJ1-3; tentatively, D is TRBD1 (6 bases). Germline CDR1 GTSNPN, CDR2 SVGIG (reference sequence). V shed 0 bases and J shed 4 bases, with 10 bases lying between them. The CDR3 contains 14 residues. This CDR3 is CAWSVTGAGNTIYF. CDR3 nucleotide sequence: TGTGCCTGGAGTGTAACGGGGGCAGGAAACACCATATATTTT.

CDR3 DNA sequence: TGCGCCAGCAGCTTGGCGACAGGGAAGAACACTGAAGCTTTCTTT. This codes for CASSLATGKNTEAFF. The chain has TRBV5-1 and TRBJ1-1, with 7 bases identical to TRBD1. CDR3 size: 15 residues. The V segment lost 0 bases and the J segment 1 base; nucleotides outside the gene matches: 3. Germline V lookup: CDR1 SGHRS, CDR2 YFSETQ.

The chain carries TRBV25-1 and TRBJ2-5; D unresolved. The V and J ends lost 2 bases and 1 base respectively, with 8 bases between them. The CDR3 loop spans 14 amino acids. Germline CDR1 MGHDK, CDR2 SYGVNS. The CDR3 coding sequence is TGTGCCAGCAGTGAACGGCTAGTCCAAGAGACCCAGTACTTC. The encoded protein is CASSERLVQETQYF. The full variable domain, with the rest looked up from reference TRBV25-1 and TRBJ2-5, is EADIYQTPRYLVIGTGKKITLECSQTMGHDKMYWYQQDPGMELHLIHYSYGVNSTEKGDLSSESTVSRIRTEHFPLTLESARPSHTSQYLCASSERLVQETQYFGPGTRLLVL.

This clone occurred a few times. The chain carries TRBV14 and TRBJ2-2; 8 bases are shared with TRBD2. V lost 4 bases and J lost 6; bases outside the gene matches: 7. Germline CDR1 and CDR2: SGHDN and FVKESK. The CDR3 contains 15 residues. CDR3 nucleotide sequence: TGTGCCAGCAGCCCCCGGTTCGGGGGGGCCGGGGAGCTGTTTTTT. Translation: CASSPRFGGAGELFF. Based on the CDR3 plus reference TRBV14 and TRBJ2-2, the full variable domain is EAGVTQFPSHSVIEKGQTVTLRCDPISGHDNLYWYRRVMGKEIKFLLHFVKESKQDESGMPNNRFLAERTGGTYSTLKVQPAELEDSGVYFCASSPRFGGAGELFFGEGSRLTVL.

The chain couples TRBV7-9 to TRBJ1-2; 7 bases line up with TRBD1. CDR3 length: 12 residues. CDR1 is SEHNR, CDR2 FQNEAQ, per germline (reference sequence). V shed 5 bases, J shed 4 bases, and the junction held 1 base outside the gene matches. The CDR3 loop is CASSRTGYGYTF. DNA of the CDR3: TGTGCCAGCAGCAGGACAGGCTATGGCTACACCTTC. The variable domain in full, completed from reference TRBV7-9 and TRBJ1-2, reads DTGVSQNPRHKITKRGQNVTFRCDPISEHNRLYWYRQTLGQGPEFLTYFQNEAQLEKSRLLSDRFSAERPKGSFSTLEIQRTEQGDSAMYLCASSRTGYGYTFGSGTRLTVV.

This clone was seen a handful of times. The rearrangement joins TRBV21-1 to TRBJ2-1; TRBD1, the table's D call, lacks a check against the DNA. TRBV21-1 is a pseudogene segment. The CDR3 runs 15 residues. This chain's CDR3 is CASSKRTQANNEQFF. The DNA of the CDR3 is TGTGCCAGCAGCAAGAGGACACAAGCTAACAATGAGCAGTTCTTC.

The CDR3 loop is CSADRGQYGYTF. The CDR3 DNA follows: TGCAGCGCGGACAGGGGGCAATATGGCTACACCTTC. The gene calls are TRBV29-1 and TRBJ1-2; 11 nucleotides align to TRBD1. The V gene end was trimmed by 7 bases and the J gene end by 5 bases; junction bases not matched to a gene: 3. CDR1 and CDR2 (germline): SQVTM, ANQGSEA. The CDR3 spans 12 residues.

The chain carries TRBV28 and TRBJ1-5, with 10 bases that match TRBD1. Germline-derived CDR1 and CDR2 are MDHEN and SYDVKM. This CDR3 has 15 amino acids. Germline trimming cut 6 bases from V and 0 bases from J; bases unmatched to any gene: 2. CDR3 sequence: CASRGQGYSNQPQHF. DNA for the CDR3: TGTGCCAGCAGGGGACAGGGGTATAGCAATCAGCCCCAGCATTTT. The whole variable domain, remainder taken from reference TRBV28 and TRBJ1-5, is DVKVTQSSRYLVKRTGEKVFLECVQDMDHENMFWYRQDPGLGLRLIYFSYDVKMKEKGDIPEGYSVSREKKERFSLILESASTNQTSMYLCASRGQGYSNQPQHFGDGTRLSIL.

A few counts support this clone. The chain recombines TRBV30 with TRBJ2-7; no clear D. CDR3 length: 11 residues. CDR1 GTSNPN and CDR2 SVGIG come from the germline V gene (reference sequence). The V and J ends lost 0 bases and 4 bases respectively, with 4 bases between them. CDR3 amino acids: CAWSVGYEQYF. DNA for the CDR3: TGTGCCTGGAGTGTGGGGTACGAGCAGTACTTC.

Note on this clone: A junction boundary mismatches the germline segment, possibly from a read error. J is TRBJ1-2 and V is TRBV6-1; TRBD1 might be the D (5 bases). CDR3 length equals 10 residues. CDR1 is MNHNS and CDR2 is SASEGT in the germline V gene. CDR3 DNA sequence: TGTGCCAGCAGTGAAGAGACAGCGTACTTC. This sequence encodes CASSEETAYF.

This clone has just a few counts. The V call is TRBV9, the J call TRBJ2-6, with D possibly matching TRBD2 (6 bases). V lost 3 bases to trimming and J lost 4 bases, with 14 bases between them. Germline values: CDR1 SGDLS, CDR2 YYNGEE. This CDR3 contains 16 residues. The CDR3 loop is CASSAGGAPGANVLTF. The DNA of the CDR3 is TGTGCCAGCAGCGCCGGAGGGGCTCCGGGGGCCAACGTCCTGACTTTC. The full variable domain, its missing parts supplied by reference TRBV9 and TRBJ2-6, is DSGVTQTPKHLITATGQRVTLRCSPRSGDLSVYWYQQSLDQGLQFLIQYYNGEERAKGNILERFSAQQFPDLHSELNLSSLELGDSALYFCASSAGGAPGANVLTFGAGSRLTVL.

V is TRBV10-2 and J is TRBJ2-3; possible D gene TRBD2, 7 bases. Per the germline V gene, CDR1 is WSHSY and CDR2 is SAAADI. With 4 bases removed from V and 6 bases from J, the gap between germline ends came to 14 bases. The CDR3 runs to 14 residues. The CDR3 sequence: CASSGSGGLDTQYF. The CDR3 region has the DNA TGCGCCAGCAGTGGTTCGGGGGGCTTGGATACGCAGTATTTT.